These 17 T cell receptor beta chains were all obtained from the same sample, sequenced in a study of cytomegalovirus exposure and HLA in healthy donors. This table comes from immunoSEQ multiplex PCR, and its TCRdb copy is limited to in-frame clones, with some not included. The top ten clones hold about 0.8% of a sample with 330,000 or so clones, roughly 85% of them seen once. The sequenced sample consisted of PBMCs. These receptor sequences come from a woman younger than 35 in good health and CMV-seronegative.

The chain has TRBV5-4 and TRBJ2-1, with TRBD1 as a possible D gene (6 bases). This CDR3 is built from 15 residues. CDR1 and CDR2 from the germline V gene are SGHNT and YYREEE (reference sequence). V gave up 4 bases and J gave up 7 bases, with 18 bases separating them. CDR3 sequence (DNA): TGTGCCAGCAGCCTGGAAAGCAGGGGTTTGAATGAGCAGTTCTTC. It is translated as CASSLESRGLNEQFF.

The rearrangement uses TRBV7-3 and TRBJ1-1; tentatively, D is TRBD1 (5 bases). The germline V gene encodes CDR1 SGHTA and CDR2 FQGTGA. The V end lost 5 bases, the J end lost 8 bases, and 21 bases lay between the germline ends. The CDR3 extends over 15 amino acids. The CDR3 coding sequence is TGTGCCAGCAGCCCGGCTGGACACTCGGCTAACGAAGCTTTCTTT. Protein product: CASSPAGHSANEAFF.

This chain uses TRBV10-2 with TRBJ2-1, with TRBD1 matching 9 bases. The CDR3 sequence is 16 residues long. The ends lost 8 bases at V and 4 bases at J; junction bases unmatched: 12. CDR1 is WSHSY and CDR2 is SAAADI in the germline V gene. The CDR3 nucleotides read TGCGCCAGCTCTCCATCCGGGACAGGGCTTTACAATGAGCAGTTCTTC. Translated: CASSPSGTGLYNEQFF.

The chain carries TRBV9 and TRBJ2-1; a weak D match, TRBD1 (6 bases). V lost 4 bases to trimming and J lost 4 bases, with 15 bases between them. CDR3 length: 15 residues. CDR1 is SGDLS, CDR2 YYNGEE, per germline. Here the CDR3 reads CASSPRGTLYNEQFF. The CDR3 nucleotides are TGTGCCAGCAGCCCTAGGGGGACACTATACAATGAGCAGTTCTTC.

V gene TRBV7-8 combines with J gene TRBJ2-7; tentative D call: TRBD2 (5 bases). CDR3 length equals 15 residues. Trimming removed 5 bases from V and 5 bases from J, with 19 bases in between. The germline gives CDR1 SGHVS, CDR2 FQNEAQ. The CDR3 loop reads CASSLGREPRNEQYF. The DNA of the CDR3 is TGTGCCAGCAGCCTGGGTCGGGAACCAAGAAACGAGCAGTACTTC.

The chain combines TRBV28 with TRBJ1-1; D call uncertain. V gave up 1 base and J gave up 5 bases, with 5 bases separating them. Germline V gives CDR1 MDHEN, CDR2 SYDVKM. The CDR3 has 12 amino acids. As DNA, the CDR3 is TGTGCCAGCAGTTTATTACAGACTGAAGCTTTCTTT. Translated: CASSLLQTEAFF.

The chain couples TRBV6-5 to TRBJ1-5; D unresolved. Germline CDR1 is MNHEY and CDR2 is SVGAGI. V lost 5 bases and J 2 bases, leaving 10 bases between the germline ends. CDR3 length equals 14 residues. The CDR3 region has the DNA TGTGCCAGCAGTCGGGGTGTTGGCAATCAGCCCCAGCATTTT. Residues: CASSRGVGNQPQHF.

The V and J genes are TRBV30 and TRBJ1-4, with 7 bases aligning to TRBD1. CDR1 is GTSNPN, CDR2 SVGIG, per germline (reference sequence). The junction had 4 bases not matched to a gene; V was cut back by 2 bases and J by 4 bases. The CDR3 covers 14 residues. CDR3 coding DNA: TGTGCCTGGAGTCAGGGGGGCGGTAATGAAAAACTGTTTTTT. Encoded protein: CAWSQGGGNEKLFF.

V gene TRBV27 combines with J gene TRBJ2-1; no reliable D call. The germline CDR1 and CDR2 sequences are MNHEY and SMNVEV (reference sequence). V lost 2 bases, J lost 3 bases, and 5 bases lay in between. This CDR3 contains 13 residues. The CDR3 loop reads CASSLNSYNEQFF. The CDR3 bases are TGTGCCAGCAGTTTAAACAGCTACAATGAGCAGTTCTTC.

The chain combines TRBV29-1 with TRBJ2-5; D is uncertain. The V end lost 0 bases, the J end lost 1 base, and 9 bases lay between the germline ends. Germline assignment: CDR1 SQVTM and CDR2 ANQGSEA. The CDR3 loop spans 14 amino acids. This CDR3 is CSVEEPGFQETQYF. The CDR3 coding sequence is TGCAGCGTTGAAGAACCTGGCTTCCAAGAGACCCAGTACTTC.

This rearrangement joins TRBV6-5 to TRBJ2-7; 9 bases align to TRBD1. Looked up from germline, CDR1 is MNHEY and CDR2 is SVGAGI. This CDR3 has 14 amino acids. The ends lost 4 bases at V and 3 bases at J; junction bases unmatched: 4. The CDR3 DNA reads TGTGCCAGCAGTTTCCGGGACAGGGACTACGAGCAGTACTTC. This codes for CASSFRDRDYEQYF.

The chain employs TRBV29-1 and TRBJ2-7; the D is unclear. This CDR3 has 13 amino acids. V was clipped by 0 bases and J by 2 bases, with 8 bases between them. CDR1 SQVTM and CDR2 ANQGSEA come from the germline V gene. The CDR3 protein is CSVEDQEAYEQYF. In nucleotides, the CDR3 is TGCAGCGTTGAAGATCAGGAAGCCTACGAGCAGTACTTC.

As regards this clone: This sample also contains other DNA sequences that code for the same CDR3. The genes are TRBV4-3 and TRBJ2-3; 9 bases are shared with TRBD2. The V gene's germline CDR1 is LGHNA and CDR2 YSLEER. CDR3 length: 16 residues. Trimming cost V 0 bases and J 5 bases; bases outside gene matches: 6. The CDR3, as DNA: TGCGCCAGCAGCCAAGATTTAGCGGGAGTCGGAGATACGCAGTATTTT. Translating it yields CASSQDLAGVGDTQYF.

The table lists this clone with a count of one. The CDR3 is CASSSTTAPYEQYF. In nucleotides, the CDR3 is TGCGCCAGCAGCTCAACGACAGCCCCCTACGAGCAGTACTTC. J is TRBJ2-7 and V is TRBV5-1, with D perhaps TRBD1 (5 bases). The CDR3 has 14 residues. Trimming stripped 3 bases from V and 2 bases from J, with 12 bases between. Germline CDR1 reads SGHRS; CDR2 reads YFSETQ.

This clone was counted a single time. This rearrangement joins TRBV2 to TRBJ1-1; D gene uncertain. Germline V gene data show CDR1 as SNHLY and CDR2 as FYNNEI. V lost 1 base and J lost 1, with 7 bases in between. The CDR3 spans 14 residues. DNA for the CDR3: TGTGCCAGCAGTGAAGATCTAGGGAACACTGAAGCTTTCTTT. It yields the protein CASSEDLGNTEAFF.

This clone was observed once. The chain is built from TRBV28 and TRBJ2-7; 7 bases align to TRBD1. The germline gives CDR1 MDHEN, CDR2 SYDVKM. This CDR3 has 15 residues. The J segment lost 2 bases and the V segment lost 3 bases, leaving 7 bases of the junction unmatched. CDR3 DNA sequence: TGTGCCAGCAGTTTGAGGGGGACAGCCCCCTACGAGCAGTACTTC. This gives the protein CASSLRGTAPYEQYF.

This chain connects TRBV4-1 to TRBJ1-2; D ambiguous. Trimming stripped 4 bases from V and 3 bases from J, with 12 bases between. The CDR3 has 14 amino acids. The germline CDR1 and CDR2 sequences are MGHRA and YSYEKL. Here the CDR3 reads CASSPAAGDYGYTF. As DNA, the CDR3 is TGCGCCAGCAGCCCCGCCGCCGGGGACTATGGCTACACCTTC.